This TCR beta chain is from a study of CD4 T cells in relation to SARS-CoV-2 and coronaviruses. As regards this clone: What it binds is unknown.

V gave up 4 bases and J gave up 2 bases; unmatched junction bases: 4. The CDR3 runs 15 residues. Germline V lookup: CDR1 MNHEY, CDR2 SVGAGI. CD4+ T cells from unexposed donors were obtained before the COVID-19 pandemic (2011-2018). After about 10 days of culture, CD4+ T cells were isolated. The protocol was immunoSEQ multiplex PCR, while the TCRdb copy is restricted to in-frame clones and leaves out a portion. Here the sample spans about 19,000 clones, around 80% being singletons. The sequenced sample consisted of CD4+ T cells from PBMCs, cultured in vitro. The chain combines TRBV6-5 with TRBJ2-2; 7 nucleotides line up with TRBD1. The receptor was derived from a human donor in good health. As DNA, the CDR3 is TGTGCCAGCAGTTCGAGACAGGGAAACACCGGGGAGCTGTTTTTT. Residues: CASSSRQGNTGELFF.